A selection of T cell receptor beta chains follows, all from one sample in a study of response to subunit inactivated influenza vaccine. TCRdb itself ran the RT-PCR reads through MiXCR, one entry per CDR3 protein. The data hold some 850,000 distinct CDR3 sequences, with about 18% observed a single time. The source was PBMCs from blood, collected more than 4 days after vaccination. These receptors all stem from a man between 50 and 59 years old who received an inactivated influenza vaccine. CDR3s include the opening cysteine and the closing phenylalanine or tryptophan. The D gene is left open where the match is weak. Clone size appears in some rows only: once, few, many, or a class for an expanded clone.

DNA: TGCGCCAGCAGCCGGAGCGCAGGGGGTTCCTACGAGCAGTACTTC
CDR3: CASSRSAGGSYEQYF
size: few
D: TRBD1
J: TRBJ2-7
V: TRBV5-1

DNA: TGCAGCGTTCTGACTAGCTTTTACAATGAGCAGTTCTTC
CDR3: CSVLTSFYNEQFF
size: -
D: TRBD2
J: TRBJ2-1
V: TRBV29-1

DNA: TGCAGTGCTAAGAAAACTACCTACGAGCAGTACTTC
CDR3: CSAKKTTYEQYF
size: -
D: -
J: TRBJ2-7
V: TRBV20-1

DNA: TGTGCCAGCAGCTTACTCAACACGGGGAGCTCCTACGAGCAGTACTTC
CDR3: CASSLLNTGSSYEQYF
size: few
D: -
J: TRBJ2-7
V: TRBV5-4

DNA: TGTGCCAGCAGTTTTATGATTAGCCTCTACAATGAGCAGTTCTTC
CDR3: CASSFMISLYNEQFF
size: few
D: -
J: TRBJ2-1
V: TRBV27

DNA: TGCAGCGTAGGAACAGGGCTTGTCACTGAAGCTTTCTTT
CDR3: CSVGTGLVTEAFF
size: -
D: -
J: TRBJ1-1
V: TRBV29-1

DNA: TGCGCCAGCAGCTTGGAAGGGAACACAGATACGCAGTATTTT
CDR3: CASSLEGNTDTQYF
size: many
D: -
J: TRBJ2-3
V: TRBV5-1

DNA: TGTGCCAGCAGTTCTCGGGGGCCGGGCGGTTCACCCCTCCACTTT
CDR3: CASSSRGPGGSPLHF
size: few
D: -
J: TRBJ1-6
V: TRBV27

DNA: TGTGCCAGCAGGGGGATTAGTAGGAGCCCCTCGCAAGAGACCCAGTACTTC
CDR3: CASRGISRSPSQETQYF
size: -
D: -
J: TRBJ2-5
V: TRBV11-2

DNA: TGTGCCAGCAGCTATACAAGAACAGCTGAAGCTTTCTTT
CDR3: CASSYTRTAEAFF
size: many
D: -
J: TRBJ1-1
V: TRBV7-2

DNA: TGCAGTGCTGGCAGGGTGGATACAGATACGCAGTATTTT
CDR3: CSAGRVDTDTQYF
size: -
D: -
J: TRBJ2-3
V: TRBV20-1

DNA: TGTGCCAGCAGCTCAGACAGGGCCTTTTATGCTGGGGCCAACGTCCTGACTTTC
CDR3: CASSSDRAFYAGANVLTF
size: -
D: TRBD1
J: TRBJ2-6
V: TRBV11-1

DNA: TGCAGTGCTAGGGAGGAACAGGGGAGGCACACTGAAGCTTTCTTT
CDR3: CSAREEQGRHTEAFF
size: -
D: TRBD1
J: TRBJ1-1
V: TRBV20-1

DNA: TGTGCCAGCAGGGCAGGGAACACTCAGCCCCAGCATTTT
CDR3: CASRAGNTQPQHF
size: few
D: -
J: TRBJ1-5
V: TRBV12-3/TRBV12-4

DNA: TGCAGTGCGCCCATCCTAGCCTCGGGTGGCTACACCTTC
CDR3: CSAPILASGGYTF
size: -
D: -
J: TRBJ1-2
V: TRBV20-1

DNA: TGTGCCAGCAGTTCGGACTCAAGCCCCTACTACGAGCAGTACTTC
CDR3: CASSSDSSPYYEQYF
size: -
D: -
J: TRBJ2-7
V: TRBV28

DNA: TGTGCCACCAGTGATGCGGACAGGGCTTCCTACAATGAGCAGTTCTTC
CDR3: CATSDADRASYNEQFF
size: few
D: TRBD1
J: TRBJ2-1
V: TRBV24-1

DNA: TGTGCCAGCAGTTTTTTCAGGGCGAACACCGGGGAGCTGTTTTTT
CDR3: CASSFFRANTGELFF
size: many
D: -
J: TRBJ2-2
V: TRBV12-3/TRBV12-4

DNA: TGCAGTGCTAGAGATTTAAGGGCCAGGGCTGATCAGCCCCAGCATTTT
CDR3: CSARDLRARADQPQHF
size: -
D: -
J: TRBJ1-5
V: TRBV20-1

DNA: TGCAGTGCCTACAGGGGTTTGGACTATGGCTACACCTTC
CDR3: CSAYRGLDYGYTF
size: few
D: TRBD1
J: TRBJ1-2
V: TRBV20-1

DNA: TGCAGTGCTAAAAAGACAATCGAGCAGTACTTC
CDR3: CSAKKTIEQYF
size: -
D: -
J: TRBJ2-7
V: TRBV20-1

DNA: TGTGCCAGCAGCTTAAACGTCTATAATTCACCCCTCCACTTT
CDR3: CASSLNVYNSPLHF
size: -
D: -
J: TRBJ1-6
V: TRBV7-6

DNA: TGTGCCAGCAGTTTCGGGGTAGCGGGATACTACGAGCAGTACTTC
CDR3: CASSFGVAGYYEQYF
size: few
D: TRBD2
J: TRBJ2-7
V: TRBV28

DNA: TGTGCCAGCAGCGTAGGCGGGAGCGCGAACACCGGGGAGCTGTTTTTT
CDR3: CASSVGGSANTGELFF
size: -
D: TRBD2
J: TRBJ2-2
V: TRBV9

DNA: TGTGCCAGCAGCTCACGGGGCTGGGGTGAGCAGTTCTTC
CDR3: CASSSRGWGEQFF
size: few
D: -
J: TRBJ2-1
V: TRBV7-9

DNA: TGTGCCAGCAGCTTCCGGGGGCGGCGGGAGGCCCAGTACTTC
CDR3: CASSFRGRREAQYF
size: -
D: TRBD2
J: TRBJ2-5
V: TRBV7-2

DNA: TGTGCCAGCAGCTTACAGGAGAGCTCTGGAAACACCATATATTTT
CDR3: CASSLQESSGNTIYF
size: few
D: -
J: TRBJ1-3
V: TRBV7-8

DNA: TGTGCCAGCAGCCGATGGACGGACCCCGTGGGGACCCAGTACTTC
CDR3: CASSRWTDPVGTQYF
size: -
D: -
J: TRBJ2-5
V: TRBV7-2